Below are 23 T cell receptor beta chains sequenced from a single sample in a study of CDR3 diversity in severe acne. Each CDR3 protein gets one entry after TCRdb re-called the PCR reads with MiXCR. The top ten hold around an eighth of the sample, which has almost 85,000 distinct CDR3 sequences, approximately 51% seen once. Specimen: blood. The receptors were gathered from a male donor in good health, without acne.

In its sample, this clonotype ranks as medium-sized. This chain connects TRBV20-1 to TRBJ2-7; no clear D gene. The CDR3 has 13 residues. CDR1 and CDR2 from the germline V gene are DFQATT and SNEGSKA (reference sequence). V was pared by 3 bases and J by 3 bases, with 12 bases between. CDR3 DNA: TGCAGTGCTAGGACGGGTTCCATCTACGAGCAGTACTTC. Its protein is CSARTGSIYEQYF.

This chain connects TRBV24-1 to TRBJ2-5, with TRBD2 as a possible D gene (5 bases). V was clipped by 2 bases and J by 2 bases, with 11 bases between them. This CDR3 has 15 amino acids. Germline V gene sequence: CDR1 KGHDR, CDR2 SFDVKD. As DNA, the CDR3 is TGTGCCACCAGTGATTCCCCTAGCAATCAAGAGACCCAGTACTTC. This gives the protein CATSDSPSNQETQYF.

In DNA, the CDR3 is TGTGCCACCAGCAGAGACAGGGAGGAGACCCAGTACTTC. Translated: CATSRDREETQYF. This chain uses TRBV15 with TRBJ2-5; D tentatively fits TRBD1 or TRBD2 (5 bases each). The germline gives CDR1 LNHNV, CDR2 YYDKDF (reference sequence). There are 13 residues in the CDR3. Trimming left V 0 bases short and J 5 bases short, with 7 bases between.

The chain recombines TRBV7-9 with TRBJ2-5; D not resolved. The CDR3 spans 14 residues. Germline CDR1 reads SEHNR; CDR2 reads FQNEAQ (reference sequence). V gave up 3 bases and J gave up 5 bases, with 13 bases separating them. The CDR3 coding sequence is TGTGCCAGCAGCTTGGTGGGGTCTGTCGAGACCCAGTACTTC. This codes for CASSLVGSVETQYF.

This clonotype has a single count. V usage is TRBV7-2 and J usage is TRBJ1-1, with a possible D match to TRBD1 (6 bases). CDR1 is SGHTA, CDR2 FQGNSA, per germline. The CDR3 has 16 amino acids. With 6 bases removed from V and 0 bases from J, the gap between germline ends came to 17 bases. CDR3 residues: CASRFYQGHLNTEAFF. CDR3 nucleotides: TGTGCCAGCAGATTCTATCAGGGACACCTGAACACTGAAGCTTTCTTT. Full variable domain (remainder filled in from reference TRBV7-2 and TRBJ1-1): GAGVSQSPSNKVTEKGKDVELRCDPISGHTALYWYRQSLGQGLEFLIYFQGNSAPDKSGLPSDRFSAERTGGSVSTLTIQRTQQEDSAVYLCASRFYQGHLNTEAFFGQGTRLTVV.

This clonotype occurred many times. The chain has TRBV4-1 and TRBJ1-6; D gene ambiguous. The CDR3 is 14 amino acids. The germline V gene encodes CDR1 MGHRA and CDR2 YSYEKL. V was trimmed by 5 bases and J by 3 bases, leaving 8 bases between them. Here the CDR3 reads CASSDLLYNSPLHF. The CDR3 nucleotides are TGCGCCAGCAGCGATCTACTCTATAATTCACCCCTCCACTTT.

In its sample, this clonotype ranks as medium-sized. This sequence joins TRBV7-6 and TRBJ2-7, with D perhaps TRBD1 or TRBD2 (5 bases each). The V end lost 8 bases, the J end lost 6 bases, and 14 bases lay between the germline ends. CDR1 and CDR2 (germline): SGHVS, FNYEAQ. This CDR3 has 12 amino acids. CDR3 loop: CASGDGGREQYF. The CDR3 nucleotides read TGTGCCAGCGGGGATGGGGGTCGCGAGCAGTACTTC.

Only a few counts were recorded for this clonotype. This rearrangement joins TRBV19 to TRBJ2-7; TRBD1 or TRBD2 may be the D gene (5 bases each). Germline CDR1 is LNHDA and CDR2 is SQIVND (reference sequence). The CDR3 runs 12 residues. V gave up 8 bases and J gave up 2 bases, with 10 bases separating them. The CDR3 sequence: CASGDAPYEQYF. The CDR3 DNA reads as TGTGCCAGTGGGGACGCTCCCTACGAGCAGTACTTC.

This clonotype was seen many times. The J gene is TRBJ2-1, the V gene TRBV9; D possibly corresponds to TRBD1 (5 bases). The germline V and J ends were trimmed by 0 bases and 7 bases, with 11 bases remaining between them. Germline assignment: CDR1 SGDLS and CDR2 YYNGEE. This CDR3 spans 14 amino acids. The CDR3 here is CASSVEAGWNEQFF. The CDR3 coding sequence is TGTGCCAGCAGCGTAGAAGCAGGGTGGAATGAGCAGTTCTTC. Supplemented by reference TRBV9 and TRBJ2-1, the full variable domain reads DSGVTQTPKHLITATGQRVTLRCSPRSGDLSVYWYQQSLDQGLQFLIQYYNGEERAKGNILERFSAQQFPDLHSELNLSSLELGDSALYFCASSVEAGWNEQFFGPGTRLTVL.

The genes are TRBV20-1 and TRBJ2-7; weak D call: TRBD1 (5 bases). The V gene lost 0 bases and the J gene lost 5 bases, with 8 bases spanning the gap. CDR1 and CDR2 (germline): DFQATT, SNEGSKA (reference sequence). The length of the CDR3 is 12 residues. In DNA, the CDR3 is TGCAGTGCTAGAGATTACAGGAACGAGCAGTACTTC. It is translated as CSARDYRNEQYF.

This clonotype has ten or more counts. The chain employs TRBV6-1 and TRBJ1-5; 7 bases are shared with TRBD1. The CDR3 runs to 15 residues. Trimming at V came to 4 bases and at J to 0 bases, leaving 3 bases not matched to a gene. Germline V gives CDR1 MNHNS, CDR2 SASEGT. The CDR3 sequence is CASSAGTDSNQPQHF. In nucleotides, the CDR3 is TGTGCCAGCAGTGCGGGGACAGATAGCAATCAGCCCCAGCATTTT.

This clonotype was counted ten times or more. The CDR3 DNA reads TGCAGCGTTGAGAAACAGGAATACACTGAAGCTTTCTTT. This codes for CSVEKQEYTEAFF. The chain combines TRBV29-1 with TRBJ1-1; D is possibly TRBD1 (5 bases). The CDR3 loop spans 13 amino acids. The germline V gene has CDR1 SQVTM and CDR2 ANQGSEA. The V and J ends lost 3 bases and 3 bases respectively, with 11 bases between them. The whole variable domain, filled in from reference TRBV29-1 and TRBJ1-1, reads SAVISQKPSRDICQRGTSLTIQCQVDSQVTMMFWYRQQPGQSLTLIATANQGSEATYESGFVIDKFPISRPNLTFSTLTVSNMSPEDSSIYLCSVEKQEYTEAFFGQGTRLTVV.

V is TRBV20-1 and J is TRBJ2-7; 7 nucleotides line up with TRBD1. The ends lost 4 bases at V and 5 bases at J; junction bases unmatched: 11. Germline-derived CDR1 and CDR2 are DFQATT and SNEGSKA (reference sequence). The CDR3 is made up of 14 amino acids. In DNA form, the CDR3 reads TGCAGTGCTAAGACAGGGCAGATGCGCGACGAGCAGTACTTC. Translated, it gives CSAKTGQMRDEQYF.

The chain links TRBV20-1 to TRBJ2-1, with 10 bases identical to TRBD1. The V and J ends lost 5 bases and 7 bases, in that order; junction bases with no gene match: 8. The V gene's germline CDR1 is DFQATT and CDR2 SNEGSKA (reference sequence). The CDR3 has 14 residues. CDR3 sequence reads: CSALRTGGRNEQFF. The DNA of the CDR3 is TGCAGTGCTCTACGGACAGGGGGTAGGAATGAGCAGTTCTTC.

Concerning this clonotype itself: The junction and the germline gene differ at one end; a read error may be behind it. The chain has TRBV7-9 and TRBJ2-2; 10 nucleotides agree with TRBD1. The germline gives CDR1 SEHNR, CDR2 FQNEAQ (reference sequence). The CDR3 sequence is 16 residues long. CDR3 sequence: CASSLGTGGNTGELSW. In nucleotides, the CDR3 is TGTGCCAGCAGCTTAGGGACAGGGGGGAACACCGGGGAGCTGTCTTGG.

J is TRBJ2-5 and V is TRBV7-9, with D possibly matching TRBD2 (5 bases). The CDR3 spans 12 residues. CDR1 and CDR2 from the germline V gene are SEHNR and FQNEAQ (reference sequence). V was trimmed by 3 bases and J by 5 bases, leaving 7 bases between them. The CDR3 spells CASSLRVETQYF. The DNA for the CDR3 is TGTGCCAGCAGCTTGAGGGTGGAGACCCAGTACTTC. Full variable domain (missing parts from reference TRBV7-9 and TRBJ2-5): DTGVSQNPRHKITKRGQNVTFRCDPISEHNRLYWYRQTLGQGPEFLTYFQNEAQLEKSRLLSDRFSAERPKGSFSTLEIQRTEQGDSAMYLCASSLRVETQYFGPGTRLLVL.

A few counts support this clonotype. The V and J genes are TRBV29-1 and TRBJ1-1, with a weak D call TRBD1 (6 bases). V was trimmed by 3 bases and J by 5 bases, leaving 13 bases between them. Germline lookup yields CDR1 SQVTM and CDR2 ANQGSEA. The CDR3 totals 13 residues. The CDR3 reads CSVERGEGTEAFF. The CDR3 DNA is TGCAGCGTTGAGAGGGGGGAGGGGACTGAAGCTTTCTTT.

Details on this clonotype: The CDR3 ends on some other residue instead of the conserved phenylalanine or tryptophan, so this is likely a read error. V is TRBV10-2 and J is TRBJ2-7; 7 nucleotides align to TRBD2. Trimming removed 2 bases from V and 3 bases from J; junction bases left unmatched: 7. The germline CDR1 and CDR2 sequences are WSHSY and SAAADI. The CDR3 extends over 15 amino acids. CDR3 in DNA: TGCGCCAGCAGTGAGCCCGGGGGGAAAGACTACGAGCAGTACCTC. Its translation: CASSEPGGKDYEQYL.

This clonotype has ten or more counts. V gene TRBV6-5 combines with J gene TRBJ2-7; 10 bases fit TRBD1. This CDR3 contains 15 residues. Germline trimming cut 6 bases from V and 6 bases from J; bases unmatched to any gene: 11. Germline lookup yields CDR1 MNHEY and CDR2 SVGAGI. CDR3 nucleotide sequence: TGTGCCAGCAGGAAGGGGGACAGGGGAGGGTTCGAGCAGTACTTC. Translated, it gives CASRKGDRGGFEQYF.

Comment on this clonotype: The junction and the germline gene differ at one end; a read error may be behind it. The genes are TRBV20-1 and TRBJ2-3, with D possibly being TRBD1 (6 bases). The CDR3 is 13 residues long. The germline CDR1 and CDR2 sequences are DFQATT and SNEGSKA (reference sequence). The CDR3 nucleotides are TGCAGTGGGGGGCCAGACGGCCCAGATACGCAATATTTT. Translating gives CSGGPDGPDTQYF.

The table lists this clonotype with many counts. This chain uses TRBV20-1 with TRBJ2-5, with TRBD2 matching over 14 bases. The V segment lost 4 bases and the J segment 5 bases; nucleotides outside the gene matches: 6. The CDR3 is 15 amino acids. The V gene's germline CDR1 is DFQATT and CDR2 SNEGSKA (reference sequence). Written as DNA, the CDR3 is TGCAGTGCTAATCGACTAGCGGGGGGGCGGGAGACCCAGTACTTC. It yields the protein CSANRLAGGRETQYF.

This clonotype was found once. The CDR3 DNA reads TGTGCCAGCAGCCCCGGGACTAGCGGTGTCGAGCAGTACTTC. Encoded protein: CASSPGTSGVEQYF. The rearrangement joins TRBV11-2 to TRBJ2-7, with 11 positions matching TRBD2. This CDR3 has 14 residues. Per the germline V gene, CDR1 is SGHAT and CDR2 is FQNNGV. The V gene end was trimmed by 5 bases and the J gene end by 6 bases; junction bases not matched to a gene: 6.

This clonotype was counted only a few times. The J gene is TRBJ1-1, the V gene TRBV6-5; D remains ambiguous. Trimming shortened V by 2 bases and J by 0 bases, and 13 bases separated the two germline ends. Germline CDR1 and CDR2: MNHEY and SVGAGI. This CDR3 region has 16 residues. CDR3 loop: CASSYGLGLLNTEAFF. CDR3 DNA sequence: TGTGCCAGCAGTTACGGGTTAGGGTTATTGAACACTGAAGCTTTCTTT.